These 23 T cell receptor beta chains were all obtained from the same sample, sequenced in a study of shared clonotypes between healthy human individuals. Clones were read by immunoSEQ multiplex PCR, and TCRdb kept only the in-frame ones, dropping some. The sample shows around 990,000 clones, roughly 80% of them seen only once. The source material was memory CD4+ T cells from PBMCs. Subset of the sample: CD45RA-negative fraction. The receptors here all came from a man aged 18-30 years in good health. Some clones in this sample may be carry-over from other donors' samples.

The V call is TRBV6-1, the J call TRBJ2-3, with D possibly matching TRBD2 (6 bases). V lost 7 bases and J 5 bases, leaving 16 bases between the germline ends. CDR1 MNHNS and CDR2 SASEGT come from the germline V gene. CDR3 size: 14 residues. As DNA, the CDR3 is TGTGCCAGCAAATGGGACTTTACCGGAGATACGCAGTATTTT. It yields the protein CASKWDFTGDTQYF.

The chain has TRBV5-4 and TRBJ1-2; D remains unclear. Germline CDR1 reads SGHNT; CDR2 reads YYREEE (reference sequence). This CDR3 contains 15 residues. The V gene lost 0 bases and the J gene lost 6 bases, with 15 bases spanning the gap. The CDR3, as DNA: TGTGCCAGCAGCTTGGGGGCGGGCCGGCCGGATGGCTACACCTTC. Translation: CASSLGAGRPDGYTF. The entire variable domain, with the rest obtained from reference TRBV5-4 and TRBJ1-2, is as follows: ETGVTQSPTHLIKTRGQQVTLRCSSQSGHNTVSWYQQALGQGPQFIFQYYREEENGRGNFPPRFSGLQFPNYSSELNVNALELDDSALYLCASSLGAGRPDGYTFGSGTRLTVV.

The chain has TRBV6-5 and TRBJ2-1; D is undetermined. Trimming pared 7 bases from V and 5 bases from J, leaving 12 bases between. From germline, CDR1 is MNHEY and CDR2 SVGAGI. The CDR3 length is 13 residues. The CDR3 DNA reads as TGTGCCAGCATAGGGAAGTGGGACAATGAGCAGTTCTTC. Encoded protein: CASIGKWDNEQFF.

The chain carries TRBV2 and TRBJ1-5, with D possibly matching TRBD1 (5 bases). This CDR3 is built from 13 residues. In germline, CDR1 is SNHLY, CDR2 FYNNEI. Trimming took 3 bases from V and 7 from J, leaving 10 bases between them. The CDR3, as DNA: TGTGCCAGCAGTGAGTCAGGGAAACAGCCCCAGCATTTT. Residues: CASSESGKQPQHF.

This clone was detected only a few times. For the CDR3, the DNA is TGCGCCAGCAGCTTCGCCGGGACTGATGAAGCTTTCTTT. It codes for CASSFAGTDEAFF. This chain joins TRBV5-1 and TRBJ1-1; tentatively, D is TRBD1 (5 bases). The germline V gene has CDR1 SGHRS and CDR2 YFSETQ. The CDR3 is 13 residues long. V lost 2 bases and J 7 bases, leaving 12 bases between the germline ends.

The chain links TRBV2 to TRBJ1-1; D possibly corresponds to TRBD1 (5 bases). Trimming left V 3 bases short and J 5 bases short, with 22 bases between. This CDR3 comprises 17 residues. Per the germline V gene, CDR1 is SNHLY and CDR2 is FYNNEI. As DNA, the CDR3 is TGTGCCAGCAGTGAGAGAAGGACTCCGGGACGGATTACTGAAGCTTTCTTT. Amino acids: CASSERRTPGRITEAFF. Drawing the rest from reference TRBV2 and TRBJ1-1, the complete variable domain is EPEVTQTPSHQVTQMGQEVILRCVPISNHLYFYWYRQILGQKVEFLVSFYNNEISEKSEIFDDQFSVERPDGSNFTLKIRSTKLEDSAMYFCASSERRTPGRITEAFFGQGTRLTVV.

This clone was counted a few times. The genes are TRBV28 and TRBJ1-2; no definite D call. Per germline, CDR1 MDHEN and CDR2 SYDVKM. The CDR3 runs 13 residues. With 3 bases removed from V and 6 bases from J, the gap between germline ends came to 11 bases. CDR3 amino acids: CASSFRVSDGYTF. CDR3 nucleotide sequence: TGTGCCAGCAGTTTCCGGGTGTCCGATGGCTACACCTTC.

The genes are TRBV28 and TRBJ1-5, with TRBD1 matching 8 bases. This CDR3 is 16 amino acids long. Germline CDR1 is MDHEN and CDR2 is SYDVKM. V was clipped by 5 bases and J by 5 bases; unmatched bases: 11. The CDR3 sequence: CASSPTSGGGYQPQHF. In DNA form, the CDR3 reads TGTGCCAGCAGTCCTACCTCAGGGGGCGGGTATCAGCCCCAGCATTTT.

The CDR3: CAISVEDTQYF. DNA for the CDR3: TGTGCCATCAGTGTAGAAGATACGCAGTATTTT. The gene calls are TRBV10-3 and TRBJ2-3; D unresolved. Trimming took off 4 bases at V and 5 bases at J, with 4 bases between the two ends. CDR3 length: 11 residues. CDR1 and CDR2 from the germline V gene are ENHRY and SYGVKD.

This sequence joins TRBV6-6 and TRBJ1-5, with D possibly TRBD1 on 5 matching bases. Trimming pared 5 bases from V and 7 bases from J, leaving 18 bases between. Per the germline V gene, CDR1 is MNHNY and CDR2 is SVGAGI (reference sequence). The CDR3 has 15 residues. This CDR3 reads CASSVSGTARQPQHF. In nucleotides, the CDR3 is TGTGCCAGCAGTGTCTCCGGGACGGCAAGACAGCCCCAGCATTTT.

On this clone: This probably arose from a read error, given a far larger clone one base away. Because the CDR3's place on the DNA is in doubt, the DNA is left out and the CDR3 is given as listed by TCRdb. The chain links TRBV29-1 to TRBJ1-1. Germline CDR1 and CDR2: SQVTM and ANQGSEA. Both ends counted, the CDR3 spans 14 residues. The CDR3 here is CSVASGASNTEALF.

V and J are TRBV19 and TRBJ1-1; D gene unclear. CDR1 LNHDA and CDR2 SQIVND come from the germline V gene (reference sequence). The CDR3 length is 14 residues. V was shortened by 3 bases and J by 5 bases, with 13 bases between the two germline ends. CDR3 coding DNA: TGTGCCAGTAGTATTGGTGTTGGAGGGACTGAAGCTTTCTTT. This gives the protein CASSIGVGGTEAFF.

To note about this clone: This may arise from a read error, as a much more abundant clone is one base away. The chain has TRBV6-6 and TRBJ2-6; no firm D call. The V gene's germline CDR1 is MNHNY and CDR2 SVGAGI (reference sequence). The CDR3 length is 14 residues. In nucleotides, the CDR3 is TGTGCCAGCGGTTACTCGACTGGGGCCAACGTCCTGACTTTC. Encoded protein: CASGYSTGANVLTF.

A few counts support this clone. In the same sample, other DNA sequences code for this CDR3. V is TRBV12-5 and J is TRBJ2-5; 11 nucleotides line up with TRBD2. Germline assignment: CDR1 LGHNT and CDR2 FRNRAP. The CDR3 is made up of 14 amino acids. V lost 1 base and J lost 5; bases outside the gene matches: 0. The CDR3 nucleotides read TGTGCTAGTGGTTTGGGACTAGCGGGGGAGACCCAGTACTTC. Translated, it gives CASGLGLAGETQYF.

CDR3 DNA: TGTGCCAGCAGCCCCCGGGACAGGGGTACTGAAGCTTTCTTT. It specifies CASSPRDRGTEAFF. The chain is built from TRBV6-5 and TRBJ1-1; TRBD1 agrees at 10 bases. Per germline, CDR1 MNHEY and CDR2 SVGAGI. The CDR3 is 14 residues long. The ends lost 6 bases at V and 5 bases at J; junction bases unmatched: 6.

CDR3 bases: TGTGCCAGCAGCTTGTTTGTAGGGAGGGTCACCGGGGAGCTGTTTTTT. It specifies CASSLFVGRVTGELFF. This chain uses TRBV5-4 with TRBJ2-2, with TRBD2 matching 7 bases. CDR3 length: 16 residues. Trimming removed 1 base from V and 4 bases from J; junction bases left unmatched: 7. Germline CDR1 and CDR2: SGHNT and YYREEE (reference sequence).

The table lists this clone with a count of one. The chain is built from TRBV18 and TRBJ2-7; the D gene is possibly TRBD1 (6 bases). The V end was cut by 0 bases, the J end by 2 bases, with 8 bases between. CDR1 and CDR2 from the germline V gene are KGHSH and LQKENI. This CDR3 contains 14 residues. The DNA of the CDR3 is TGTGCCAGCTCACCACCCAGGGGTCCCTACGAGCAGTACTTC. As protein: CASSPPRGPYEQYF.

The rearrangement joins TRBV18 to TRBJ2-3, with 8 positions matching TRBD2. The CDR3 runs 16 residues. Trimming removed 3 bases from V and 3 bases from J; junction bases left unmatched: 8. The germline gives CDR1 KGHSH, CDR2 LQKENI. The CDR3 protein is CASSPLGRERTDTQYF. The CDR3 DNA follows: TGTGCCAGCTCACCGCTCGGGAGGGAGCGGACAGATACGCAGTATTTT.

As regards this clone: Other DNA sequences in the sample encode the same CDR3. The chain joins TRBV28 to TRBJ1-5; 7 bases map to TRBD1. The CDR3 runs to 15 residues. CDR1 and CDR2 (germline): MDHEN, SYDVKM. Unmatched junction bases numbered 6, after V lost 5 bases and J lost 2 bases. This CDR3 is CASSKQGRGNQPQHF. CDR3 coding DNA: TGTGCCAGCAGTAAACAGGGGAGGGGCAATCAGCCCCAGCATTTT.

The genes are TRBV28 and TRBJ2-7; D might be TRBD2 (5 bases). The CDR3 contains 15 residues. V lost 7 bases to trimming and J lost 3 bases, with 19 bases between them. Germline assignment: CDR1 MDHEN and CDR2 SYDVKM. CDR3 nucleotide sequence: TGTGCCAGCACCCCCCTCCGGGAATACGACTACGAGCAGTACTTC. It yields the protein CASTPLREYDYEQYF.

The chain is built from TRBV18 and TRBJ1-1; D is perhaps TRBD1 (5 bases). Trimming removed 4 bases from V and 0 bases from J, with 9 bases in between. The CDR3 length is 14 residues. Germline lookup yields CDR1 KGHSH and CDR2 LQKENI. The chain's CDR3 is CASSHSRVNTEAFF. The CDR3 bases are TGTGCCAGCTCACACTCCAGGGTGAACACTGAAGCTTTCTTT.

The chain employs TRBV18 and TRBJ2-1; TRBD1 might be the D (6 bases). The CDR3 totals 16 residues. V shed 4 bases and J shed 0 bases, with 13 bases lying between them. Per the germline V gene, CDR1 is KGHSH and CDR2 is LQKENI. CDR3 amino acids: CASSLRGGSSYNEQFF. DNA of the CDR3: TGTGCCAGCTCACTGAGAGGGGGTAGCTCCTACAATGAGCAGTTCTTC.

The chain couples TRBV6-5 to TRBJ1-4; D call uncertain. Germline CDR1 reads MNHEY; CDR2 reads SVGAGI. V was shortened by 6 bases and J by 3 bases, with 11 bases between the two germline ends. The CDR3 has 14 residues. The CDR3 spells CASRARVPNEKLFF. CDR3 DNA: TGTGCCAGCAGAGCTAGAGTTCCTAATGAAAAACTGTTTTTT.